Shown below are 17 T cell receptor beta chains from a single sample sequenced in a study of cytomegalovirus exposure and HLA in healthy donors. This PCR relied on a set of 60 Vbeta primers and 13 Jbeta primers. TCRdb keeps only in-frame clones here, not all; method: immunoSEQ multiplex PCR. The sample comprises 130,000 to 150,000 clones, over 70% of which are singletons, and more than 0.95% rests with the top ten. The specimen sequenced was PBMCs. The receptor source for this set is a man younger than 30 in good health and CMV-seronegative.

CDR3 in amino acids: CASSVGEDYGYTF. The CDR3 nucleotides are TGTGCCAGCAGTGTAGGGGAGGACTATGGCTACACCTTC. The chain carries TRBV2 and TRBJ1-2; D possibly corresponds to TRBD1 (5 bases). The CDR3 contains 13 residues. The germline gives CDR1 SNHLY, CDR2 FYNNEI. Trimming took 4 bases from V and 3 from J, leaving 9 bases between them.

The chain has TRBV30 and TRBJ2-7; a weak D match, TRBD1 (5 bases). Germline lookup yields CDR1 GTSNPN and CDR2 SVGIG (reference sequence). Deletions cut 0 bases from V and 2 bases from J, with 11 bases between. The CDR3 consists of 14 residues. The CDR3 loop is CAWSVGLGAYEQYF. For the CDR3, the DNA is TGTGCCTGGAGTGTTGGGTTAGGGGCCTACGAGCAGTACTTC.

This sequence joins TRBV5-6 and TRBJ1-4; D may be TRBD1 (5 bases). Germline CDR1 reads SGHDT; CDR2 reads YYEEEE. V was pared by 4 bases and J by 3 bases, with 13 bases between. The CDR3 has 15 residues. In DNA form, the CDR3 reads TGTGCCAGCAGCCTCGGATGGGGCCCTAATGAAAAACTGTTTTTT. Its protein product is CASSLGWGPNEKLFF.

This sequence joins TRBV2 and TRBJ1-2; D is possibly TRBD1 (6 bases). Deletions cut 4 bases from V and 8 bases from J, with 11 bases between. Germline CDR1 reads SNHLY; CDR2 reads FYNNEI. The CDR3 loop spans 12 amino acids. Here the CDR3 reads CASSAGVKGYTF. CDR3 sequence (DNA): TGTGCCAGCAGTGCAGGGGTCAAAGGCTACACCTTC.

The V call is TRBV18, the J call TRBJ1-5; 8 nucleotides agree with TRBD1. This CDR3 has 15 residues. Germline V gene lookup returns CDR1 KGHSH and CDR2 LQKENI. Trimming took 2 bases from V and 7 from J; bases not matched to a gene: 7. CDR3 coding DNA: TGTGCCAGCTCACCAGGACAGGGCGGTGGACAGCCCCAGCATTTT. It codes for CASSPGQGGGQPQHF.

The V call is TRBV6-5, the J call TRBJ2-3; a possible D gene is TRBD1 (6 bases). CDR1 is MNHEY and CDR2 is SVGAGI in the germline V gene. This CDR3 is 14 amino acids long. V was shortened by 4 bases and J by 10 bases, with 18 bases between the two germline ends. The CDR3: CASSSPGDQAPQYF. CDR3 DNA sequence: TGTGCCAGCAGTTCTCCAGGGGACCAGGCCCCGCAGTATTTT.

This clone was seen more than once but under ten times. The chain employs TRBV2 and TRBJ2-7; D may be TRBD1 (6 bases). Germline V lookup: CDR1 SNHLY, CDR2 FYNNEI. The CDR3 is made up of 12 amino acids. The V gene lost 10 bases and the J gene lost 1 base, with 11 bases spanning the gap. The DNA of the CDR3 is TGTGCCACACGGACAGCTTCCTACGAGCAGTACTTC. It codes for CATRTASYEQYF.

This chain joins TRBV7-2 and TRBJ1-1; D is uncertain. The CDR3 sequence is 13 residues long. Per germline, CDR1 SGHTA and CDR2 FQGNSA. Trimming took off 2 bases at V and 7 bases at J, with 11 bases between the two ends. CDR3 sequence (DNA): TGTGCCAGCAGCTTACAGGTTAGGATTGAAGCTTTCTTT. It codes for CASSLQVRIEAFF. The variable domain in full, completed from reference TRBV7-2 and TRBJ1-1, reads GAGVSQSPSNKVTEKGKDVELRCDPISGHTALYWYRQSLGQGLEFLIYFQGNSAPDKSGLPSDRFSAERTGGSVSTLTIQRTQQEDSAVYLCASSLQVRIEAFFGQGTRLTVV.

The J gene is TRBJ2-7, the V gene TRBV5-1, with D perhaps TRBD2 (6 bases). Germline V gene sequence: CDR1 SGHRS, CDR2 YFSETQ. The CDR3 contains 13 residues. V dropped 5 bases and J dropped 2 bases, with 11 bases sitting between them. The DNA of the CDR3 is TGCGCCAGCAGGCCGGAGGGCGCCTACGAGCAGTACTTC. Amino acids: CASRPEGAYEQYF. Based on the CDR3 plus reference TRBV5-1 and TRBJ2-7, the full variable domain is KAGVTQTPRYLIKTRGQQVTLSCSPISGHRSVSWYQQTPGQGLQFLFEYFSETQRNKGNFPGRFSGRQFSNSRSEMNVSTLELGDSALYLCASRPEGAYEQYFGPGTRLTVT.

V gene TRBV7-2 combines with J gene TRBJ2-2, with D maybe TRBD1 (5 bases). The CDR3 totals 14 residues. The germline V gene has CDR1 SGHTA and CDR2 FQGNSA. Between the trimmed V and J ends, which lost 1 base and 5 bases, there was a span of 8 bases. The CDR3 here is CASSLGRVTGELFF. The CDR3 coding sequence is TGTGCCAGCAGCTTAGGCAGGGTAACCGGGGAGCTGTTTTTT.

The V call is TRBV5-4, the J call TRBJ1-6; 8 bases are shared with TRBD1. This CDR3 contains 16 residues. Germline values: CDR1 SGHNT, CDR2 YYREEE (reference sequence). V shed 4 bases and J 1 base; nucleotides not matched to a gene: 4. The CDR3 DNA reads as TGTGCCAGCAGCACAACAGGGGGTTCCTATAATTCACCCCTCCACTTT. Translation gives CASSTTGGSYNSPLHF.

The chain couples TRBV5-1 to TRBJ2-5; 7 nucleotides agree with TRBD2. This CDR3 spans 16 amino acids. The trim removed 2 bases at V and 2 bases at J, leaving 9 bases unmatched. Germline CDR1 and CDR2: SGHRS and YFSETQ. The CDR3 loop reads CASSLGGRGGQETQYF. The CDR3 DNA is TGCGCCAGCAGCTTAGGAGGGCGCGGGGGACAAGAGACCCAGTACTTC.

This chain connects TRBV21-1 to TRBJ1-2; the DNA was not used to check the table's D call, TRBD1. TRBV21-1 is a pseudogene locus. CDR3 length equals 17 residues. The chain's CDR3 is CASSSYFDRVAIYGYTF. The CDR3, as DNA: TGTGCCAGCAGCTCATACTTCGACAGGGTAGCTATCTATGGCTACACCTTC.

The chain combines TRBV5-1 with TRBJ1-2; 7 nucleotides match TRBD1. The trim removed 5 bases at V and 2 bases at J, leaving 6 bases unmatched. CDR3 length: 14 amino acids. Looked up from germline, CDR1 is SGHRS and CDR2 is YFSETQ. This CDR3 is CASSPAGQNYGYTF. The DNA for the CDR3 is TGCGCCAGCAGTCCTGCGGGACAGAACTATGGCTACACCTTC.

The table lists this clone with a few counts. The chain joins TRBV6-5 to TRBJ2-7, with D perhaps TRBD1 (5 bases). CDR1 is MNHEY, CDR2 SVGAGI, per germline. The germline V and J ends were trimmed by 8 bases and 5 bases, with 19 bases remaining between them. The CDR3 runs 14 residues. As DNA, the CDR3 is TGTGCCAGCTCATCTCTGGGCTCCAGGGACGAGCAGTACTTC. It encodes CASSSLGSRDEQYF.

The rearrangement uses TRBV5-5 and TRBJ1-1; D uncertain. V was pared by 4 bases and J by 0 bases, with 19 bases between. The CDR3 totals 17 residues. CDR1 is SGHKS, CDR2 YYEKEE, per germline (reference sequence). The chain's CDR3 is CASSPEAGVRVNTEAFF. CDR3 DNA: TGTGCCAGCAGCCCCGAGGCCGGGGTCCGGGTGAACACTGAAGCTTTCTTT.

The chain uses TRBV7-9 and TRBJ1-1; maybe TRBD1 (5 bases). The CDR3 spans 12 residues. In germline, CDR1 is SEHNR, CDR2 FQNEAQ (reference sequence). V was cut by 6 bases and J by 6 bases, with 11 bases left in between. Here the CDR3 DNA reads TGTGCCAGCAGTCGTGACAGATCTGAAGCTTTCTTT. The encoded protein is CASSRDRSEAFF. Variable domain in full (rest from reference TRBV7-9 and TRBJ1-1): DTGVSQNPRHKITKRGQNVTFRCDPISEHNRLYWYRQTLGQGPEFLTYFQNEAQLEKSRLLSDRFSAERPKGSFSTLEIQRTEQGDSAMYLCASSRDRSEAFFGQGTRLTVV.